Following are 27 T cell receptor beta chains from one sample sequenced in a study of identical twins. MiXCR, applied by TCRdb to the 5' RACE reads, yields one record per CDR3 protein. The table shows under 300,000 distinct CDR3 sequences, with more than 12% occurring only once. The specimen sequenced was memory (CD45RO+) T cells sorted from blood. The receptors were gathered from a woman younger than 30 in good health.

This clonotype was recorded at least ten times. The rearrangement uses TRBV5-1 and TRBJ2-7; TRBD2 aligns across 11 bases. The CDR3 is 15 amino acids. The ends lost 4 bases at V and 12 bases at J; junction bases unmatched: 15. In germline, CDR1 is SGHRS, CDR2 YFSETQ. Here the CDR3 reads CASSQYPTSGSLLYF. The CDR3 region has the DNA TGCGCCAGCAGCCAGTACCCAACTAGCGGGAGTCTTCTGTACTTC.

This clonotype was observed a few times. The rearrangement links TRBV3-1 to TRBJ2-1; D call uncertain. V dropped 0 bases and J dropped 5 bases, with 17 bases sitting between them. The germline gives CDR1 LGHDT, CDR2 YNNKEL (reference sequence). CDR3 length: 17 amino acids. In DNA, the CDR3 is TGTGCCAGCAGCCAAGATCTTGGCCTCGGACGGAACAATGAGCAGTTCTTC. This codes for CASSQDLGLGRNNEQFF.

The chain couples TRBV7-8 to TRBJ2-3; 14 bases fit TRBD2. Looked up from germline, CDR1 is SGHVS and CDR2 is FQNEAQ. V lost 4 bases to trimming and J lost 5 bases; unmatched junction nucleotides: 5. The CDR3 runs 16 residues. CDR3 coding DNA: TGTGCCAGCAGCTCAGGACTAGCGGGAGGTATAGATACGCAGTATTTT. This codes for CASSSGLAGGIDTQYF.

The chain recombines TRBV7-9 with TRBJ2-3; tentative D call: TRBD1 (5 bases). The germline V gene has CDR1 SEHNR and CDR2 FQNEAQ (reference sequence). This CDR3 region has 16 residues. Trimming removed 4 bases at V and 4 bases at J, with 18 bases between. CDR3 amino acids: CASSYIEGVGSDTQYF. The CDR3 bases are TGTGCCAGCAGCTATATAGAAGGGGTAGGGTCAGATACGCAGTATTTT.

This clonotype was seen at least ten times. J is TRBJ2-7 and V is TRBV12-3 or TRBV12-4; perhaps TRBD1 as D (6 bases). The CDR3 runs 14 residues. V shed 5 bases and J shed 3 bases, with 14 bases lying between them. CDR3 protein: CASSPPGHLYEQYF. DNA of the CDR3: TGTGCCAGCAGTCCTCCGGGACACCTCTACGAGCAGTACTTC.

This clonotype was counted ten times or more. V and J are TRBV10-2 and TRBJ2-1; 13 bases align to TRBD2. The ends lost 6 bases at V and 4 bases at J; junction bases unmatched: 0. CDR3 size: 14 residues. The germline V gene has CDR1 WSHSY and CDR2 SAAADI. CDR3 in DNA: TGCGCCAGCAGACTAGCGGGGGGGTACAATGAGCAGTTCTTC. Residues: CASRLAGGYNEQFF.

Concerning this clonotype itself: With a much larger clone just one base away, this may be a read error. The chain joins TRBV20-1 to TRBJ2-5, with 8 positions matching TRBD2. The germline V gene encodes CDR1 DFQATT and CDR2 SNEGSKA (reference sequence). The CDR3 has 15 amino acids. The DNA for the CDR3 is TGCAGTGCAACCCCACCTTTAGCGGGGCAAGAGACCCGGTACTTC. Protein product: CSATPPLAGQETRYF.

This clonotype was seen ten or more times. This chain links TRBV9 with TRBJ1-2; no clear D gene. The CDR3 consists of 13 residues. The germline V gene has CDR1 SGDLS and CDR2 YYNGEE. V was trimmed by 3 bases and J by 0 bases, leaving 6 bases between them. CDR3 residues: CASSATANYGYTF. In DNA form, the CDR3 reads TGTGCCAGCAGCGCCACCGCTAACTATGGCTACACCTTC.

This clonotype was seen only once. The CDR3 protein is CAWSGTGLLNEQFF. The CDR3 DNA reads TGTGCCTGGAGTGGAACGGGACTACTTAATGAGCAGTTCTTC. V is TRBV30 and J is TRBJ2-1; 7 bases match TRBD2. CDR1 and CDR2 from the germline V gene are GTSNPN and SVGIG (reference sequence). This CDR3 is 14 amino acids long. The V segment lost 1 base and the J segment 7 bases; nucleotides outside the gene matches: 7.

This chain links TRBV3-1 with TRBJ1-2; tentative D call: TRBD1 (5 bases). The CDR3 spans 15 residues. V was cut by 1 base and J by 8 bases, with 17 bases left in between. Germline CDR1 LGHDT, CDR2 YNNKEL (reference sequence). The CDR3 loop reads CASSQGLKTGGGYTF. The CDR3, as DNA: TGTGCCAGCAGCCAAGGCCTCAAAACCGGGGGAGGCTACACCTTC.

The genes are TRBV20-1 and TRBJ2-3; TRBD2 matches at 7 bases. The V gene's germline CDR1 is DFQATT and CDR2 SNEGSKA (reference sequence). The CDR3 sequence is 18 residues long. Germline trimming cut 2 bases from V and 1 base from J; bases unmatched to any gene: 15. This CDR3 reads CSARPVPGLSTRTDTQYF. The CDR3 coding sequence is TGCAGTGCTAGACCAGTCCCGGGACTAAGCACTCGCACAGATACGCAGTATTTT.

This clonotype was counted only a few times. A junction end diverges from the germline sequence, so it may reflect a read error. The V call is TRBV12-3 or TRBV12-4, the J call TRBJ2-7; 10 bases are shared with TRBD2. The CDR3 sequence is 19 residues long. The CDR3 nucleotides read TGTACCAGCAGTTTAGCGCGCAGGGGGTTAGCGGGGGGACTCTACGAGCAGTACTTC. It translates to CTSSLARRGLAGGLYEQYF.

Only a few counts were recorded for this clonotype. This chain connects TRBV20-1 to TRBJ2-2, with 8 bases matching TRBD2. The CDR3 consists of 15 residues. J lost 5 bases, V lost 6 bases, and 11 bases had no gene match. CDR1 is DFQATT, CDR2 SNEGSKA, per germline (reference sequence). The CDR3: CSAYKPGGETGELFF. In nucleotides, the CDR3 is TGCAGTGCCTACAAGCCGGGAGGGGAGACCGGGGAGCTGTTTTTT.

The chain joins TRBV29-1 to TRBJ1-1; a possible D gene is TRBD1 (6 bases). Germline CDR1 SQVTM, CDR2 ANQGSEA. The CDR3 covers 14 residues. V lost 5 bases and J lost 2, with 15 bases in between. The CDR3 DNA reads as TGCAGCGTTACCGGGGGGACATATAACACTGAAGCTTTCTTT. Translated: CSVTGGTYNTEAFF.

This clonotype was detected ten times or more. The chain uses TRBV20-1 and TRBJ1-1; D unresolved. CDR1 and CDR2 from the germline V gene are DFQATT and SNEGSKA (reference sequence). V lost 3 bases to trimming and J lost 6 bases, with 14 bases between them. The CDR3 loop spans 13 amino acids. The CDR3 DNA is TGCAGTGCTAGCCAAACGGAGCGCGCTGAAGCTTTCTTT. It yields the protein CSASQTERAEAFF.

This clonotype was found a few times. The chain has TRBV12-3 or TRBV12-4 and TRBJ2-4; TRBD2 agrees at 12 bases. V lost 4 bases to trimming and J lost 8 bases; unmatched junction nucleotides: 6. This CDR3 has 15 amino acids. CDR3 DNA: TGTGCCAGCAGTTCAGATCTAGCGGGGGGGCACATTCAGTACTTC. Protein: CASSSDLAGGHIQYF.

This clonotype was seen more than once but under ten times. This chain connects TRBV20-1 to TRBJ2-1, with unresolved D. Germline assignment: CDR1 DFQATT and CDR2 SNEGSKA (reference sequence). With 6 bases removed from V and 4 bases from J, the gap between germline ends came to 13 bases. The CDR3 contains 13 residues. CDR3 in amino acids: CSASSPGYNEQFF. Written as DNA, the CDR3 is TGCAGTGCCAGCTCCCCCGGTTACAATGAGCAGTTCTTC.

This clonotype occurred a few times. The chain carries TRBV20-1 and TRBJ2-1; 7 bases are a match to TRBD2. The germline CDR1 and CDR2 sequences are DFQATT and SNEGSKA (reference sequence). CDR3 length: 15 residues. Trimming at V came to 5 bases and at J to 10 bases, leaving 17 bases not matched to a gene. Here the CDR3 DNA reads TGCAGTGCTGACCTCGCGGGAGTATTACAAGGGGAGCAGTTCTTC. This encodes CSADLAGVLQGEQFF.

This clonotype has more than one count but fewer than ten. The CDR3 spells CASSMVDLTEAFF. In DNA form, the CDR3 reads TGTGCCAGTAGTATGGTGGATCTCACTGAAGCTTTCTTT. The V and J genes are TRBV19 and TRBJ1-1; D gene uncertain. The germline CDR1 and CDR2 sequences are LNHDA and SQIVND (reference sequence). Trimming removed 3 bases from V and 4 bases from J, with 9 bases in between. The CDR3 is 13 amino acids.

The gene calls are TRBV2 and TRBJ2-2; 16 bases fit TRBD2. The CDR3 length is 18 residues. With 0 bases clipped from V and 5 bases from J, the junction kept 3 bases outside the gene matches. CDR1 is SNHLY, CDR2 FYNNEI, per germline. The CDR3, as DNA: TGTGCCAGCAGTGAAGCGGGACTAGCGGGGGGGCATACCGGGGAGCTGTTTTTT. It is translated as CASSEAGLAGGHTGELFF.

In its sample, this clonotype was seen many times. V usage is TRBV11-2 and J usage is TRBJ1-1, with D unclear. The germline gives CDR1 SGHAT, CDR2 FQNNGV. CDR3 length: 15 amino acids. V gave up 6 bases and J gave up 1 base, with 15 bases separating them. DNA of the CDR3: TGTGCCAGCAGTAGCCTTAGGGTGAAGAACACTGAAGCTTTCTTT. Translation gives CASSSLRVKNTEAFF.

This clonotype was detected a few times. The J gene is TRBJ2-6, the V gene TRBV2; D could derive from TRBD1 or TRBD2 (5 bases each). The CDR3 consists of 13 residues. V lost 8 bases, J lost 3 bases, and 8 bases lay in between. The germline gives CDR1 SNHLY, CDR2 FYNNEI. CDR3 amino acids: CASRGVGANVLTF. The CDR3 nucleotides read TGTGCCAGCCGAGGGGTTGGGGCCAACGTCCTGACTTTC.

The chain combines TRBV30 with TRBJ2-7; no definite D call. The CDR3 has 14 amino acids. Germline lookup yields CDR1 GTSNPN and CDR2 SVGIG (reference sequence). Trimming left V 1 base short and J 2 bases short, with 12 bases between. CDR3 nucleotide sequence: TGTGCCTGGAGTGGGGGTTCCCAGCCCTACGAGCAGTACTTC. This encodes CAWSGGSQPYEQYF.

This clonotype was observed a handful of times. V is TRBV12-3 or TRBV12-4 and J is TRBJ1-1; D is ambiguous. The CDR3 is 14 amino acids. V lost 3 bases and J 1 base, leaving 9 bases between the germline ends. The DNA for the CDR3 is TGTGCCAGCAGTTTCCTTCCGGGGAACACTGAAGCTTTCTTT. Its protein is CASSFLPGNTEAFF.

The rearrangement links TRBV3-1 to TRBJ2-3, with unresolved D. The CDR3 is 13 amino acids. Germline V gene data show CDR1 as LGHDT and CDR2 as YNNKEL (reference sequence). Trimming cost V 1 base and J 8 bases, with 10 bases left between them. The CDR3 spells CASSQVRIGTQYF. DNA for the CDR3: TGTGCCAGCAGCCAAGTTAGAATCGGTACGCAGTATTTT.

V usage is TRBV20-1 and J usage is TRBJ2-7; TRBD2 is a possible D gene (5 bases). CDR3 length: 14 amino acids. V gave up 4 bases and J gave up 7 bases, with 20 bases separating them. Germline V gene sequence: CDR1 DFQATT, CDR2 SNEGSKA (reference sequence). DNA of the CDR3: TGCAGTGCTAAGGGCTCCGGGCCGGGGTGGGAGCAGTACTTC. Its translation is CSAKGSGPGWEQYF.

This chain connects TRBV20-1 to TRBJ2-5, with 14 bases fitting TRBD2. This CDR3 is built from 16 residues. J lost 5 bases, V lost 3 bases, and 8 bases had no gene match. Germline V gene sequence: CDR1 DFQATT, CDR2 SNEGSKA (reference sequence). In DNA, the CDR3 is TGCAGTGCTAGCCGGACTAGCGGGAGGAAGGGCGAGACCCAGTACTTC. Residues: CSASRTSGRKGETQYF.